This T cell receptor beta chain was recorded in a study of quantifying T cell responses using KT2 cells. Study-level information: RNA was reverse transcribed with TCR alpha and beta constant-region primers.

Different KT2-to-PBMC ratios were created with a constant PBMC count. This clonotype was detected a few times. The cDNA 3' end received a ligated oligonucleotide with a UMI. First-round PCR used around 4 cycles and beta primers RC1.1 and RC1.2 covering TRBC1 and TRBC2. TCRdb analysed the UMI-ligation and nested PCR reads with MiXCR anew, one entry per CDR3 protein. The sample lists 45,000 to 65,000 distinct CDR3 sequences, approximately 13% seen once, with 9.4% in the top ten. V dropped 1 base and J dropped 7 bases, with 11 bases sitting between them. Germline V gene data show CDR1 as LGHDT and CDR2 as YNNKEL (reference sequence). The CDR3 length is 14 residues.

This chain links TRBV3-1 with TRBJ2-1; no firm D call. This receptor was identified in a human donor. The sample consisted of PBMCs spiked with cells of the T cell clone KT2. CDR3 nucleotide sequence: TGTGCCAGCAGCCAAGGTGGGCGTTATAATGAGCAGTTCTTC. Translation gives CASSQGGRYNEQFF.